Listed here are 20 T cell receptor beta chains from one sample, sequenced in a study of T-cell memory formation after mild COVID-19. TCRdb re-called the 5' RACE reads through MiXCR, storing one row per CDR3 protein. Here the sample spans over 300,000 distinct CDR3 sequences, around a fifth being singletons. The sequencing sample was made of PBMCs or a T cell subset sorted from them (not recorded which). These receptors were collected from a man younger than 35 who had mild COVID-19 (a few samples of this study predate the infection). Cell type and time point are not known.

V and J are TRBV7-9 and TRBJ1-1; unclear D gene. Trimming pared 5 bases from V and 1 base from J, leaving 11 bases between. The germline gives CDR1 SEHNR, CDR2 FQNEAQ (reference sequence). The CDR3 runs to 14 residues. CDR3 DNA: TGTGCCAGCAGCCACGGACGGGGGAACACTGAAGCTTTCTTT. This sequence encodes CASSHGRGNTEAFF. Based on the CDR3 plus reference TRBV7-9 and TRBJ1-1, the full variable domain is DTGVSQNPRHKITKRGQNVTFRCDPISEHNRLYWYRQTLGQGPEFLTYFQNEAQLEKSRLLSDRFSAERPKGSFSTLEIQRTEQGDSAMYLCASSHGRGNTEAFFGQGTRLTVV.

The chain combines TRBV13 with TRBJ1-6; D call uncertain. In germline, CDR1 is PRHDT, CDR2 FYEKMQ (reference sequence). The CDR3 is 14 amino acids. The V end lost 8 bases, the J end lost 9 bases, and 17 bases lay between the germline ends. The CDR3 bases are TGTGCCAGCGGCGTCCGAGGGCCCTCTTCACCCCTCCACTTT. It yields the protein CASGVRGPSSPLHF.

The gene calls are TRBV7-6 and TRBJ1-1; weak D call: TRBD1 (6 bases). This CDR3 is built from 15 residues. Germline-derived CDR1 and CDR2 are SGHVS and FNYEAQ. Trimming took off 5 bases at V and 0 bases at J, with 13 bases between the two ends. CDR3: CASSLGQGVNTEAFF. CDR3 DNA sequence: TGTGCCAGCAGCCTGGGACAAGGGGTGAACACTGAAGCTTTCTTT.

The chain links TRBV6-6 to TRBJ1-5; no definite D call. The CDR3 loop spans 13 amino acids. In germline, CDR1 is MNHNY, CDR2 SVGAGI (reference sequence). Trimming took 2 bases from V and 6 from J, leaving 8 bases between them. The CDR3 bases are TGTGCCAGCAGTTACGGGGAGCGTCAGCCCCAGCATTTT. Protein product: CASSYGERQPQHF.

The chain links TRBV18 to TRBJ2-3; the match to TRBD2 covers 9 bases. V gave up 3 bases and J gave up 1 base; unmatched junction bases: 2. The CDR3 sequence is 15 residues long. The germline gives CDR1 KGHSH, CDR2 LQKENI. In DNA form, the CDR3 reads TGTGCCAGCTCACCTGAGCGGGGGGGCACAGATACGCAGTATTTT. It is translated as CASSPERGGTDTQYF. Looking up the rest from reference TRBV18 and TRBJ2-3 gives the full variable domain: NAGVMQNPRHLVRRRGQEARLRCSPMKGHSHVYWYRQLPEEGLKFMVYLQKENIIDESGMPKERFSAEFPKEGPSILRIQQVVRGDSAAYFCASSPERGGTDTQYFGPGTRLTVL.

V is TRBV7-2 and J is TRBJ2-3, with TRBD2 identical over 8 bases. Germline CDR1 SGHTA, CDR2 FQGNSA. The V segment lost 2 bases and the J segment 2 bases; nucleotides outside the gene matches: 6. The CDR3 contains 16 residues. DNA for the CDR3: TGTGCCAGCAGCTTACAGAGCGGGGGAGTCACAGATACGCAGTATTTT. This codes for CASSLQSGGVTDTQYF.

This clonotype was seen a few times. The rearrangement links TRBV29-1 to TRBJ1-6, with TRBD1 identical over 7 bases. The CDR3 is 14 amino acids. CDR1 is SQVTM and CDR2 is ANQGSEA in the germline V gene. V was pared by 8 bases and J by 14 bases, with 18 bases of the junction left unmatched. The CDR3 loop is CSPFPRTGLGALHF. In DNA form, the CDR3 reads TGCAGCCCTTTCCCCCGGACAGGCCTCGGAGCCCTCCACTTT.

The CDR3 DNA reads TGCAGGACCCCCCGCAGGGCGGGGGATGGCTACACCTTC. The encoded protein is CRTPRRAGDGYTF. The chain joins TRBV20-1 to TRBJ1-2; perhaps TRBD1 as D (5 bases). The CDR3 has 13 residues. Germline values: CDR1 DFQATT, CDR2 SNEGSKA (reference sequence).

This clonotype was seen a handful of times. The rearrangement joins TRBV10-3 to TRBJ1-3; D is uncertain. The CDR3 runs to 15 residues. Between the trimmed V and J ends, which lost 0 bases and 0 bases, there was a span of 6 bases. Germline-derived CDR1 and CDR2 are ENHRY and SYGVKD. The CDR3 is CAISESSASGNTIYF. The DNA of the CDR3 is TGTGCCATCAGTGAGTCGTCCGCCTCTGGAAACACCATATATTTT.

This clonotype has just a few counts. V usage is TRBV15 and J usage is TRBJ1-4; TRBD1 matches 7 bases. The germline gives CDR1 LNHNV, CDR2 YYDKDF (reference sequence). V dropped 0 bases and J dropped 8; count of bases not matched to a gene: 12. The CDR3 consists of 17 residues. The CDR3 loop reads CATSREIFGTATEKLFF. The DNA for the CDR3 is TGTGCCACCAGCAGAGAGATCTTCGGGACAGCCACCGAAAAACTGTTTTTT.

There are a few counts of this clonotype. The CDR3 region is CASSLRHPVDSYGYTF. CDR3 sequence (DNA): TGTGCCAGCAGTTTAAGACACCCCGTCGATTCCTATGGCTACACCTTC. The rearrangement joins TRBV27 to TRBJ1-2, with D unresolved. Germline values: CDR1 MNHEY, CDR2 SMNVEV (reference sequence). The germline V and J ends were trimmed by 2 bases and 4 bases, with 17 bases remaining between them. This CDR3 is built from 16 residues.

This clonotype was counted only a few times. The chain's CDR3 is CASSTGRGDEQYF. The CDR3, as DNA: TGTGCCAGCTCAACGGGACGGGGGGACGAGCAGTACTTC. The chain employs TRBV18 and TRBJ2-7, with TRBD2 matching 7 bases. With V trimmed by 5 bases and J by 5 bases, 6 bases remained unmatched. Per germline, CDR1 KGHSH and CDR2 LQKENI. The CDR3 sequence is 13 residues long.

In this sample, this clonotype turned up a few times. The chain employs TRBV7-9 and TRBJ2-3; D gene unclear. Germline V gene lookup returns CDR1 SEHNR and CDR2 FQNEAQ (reference sequence). The CDR3 runs to 17 residues. V lost 5 bases and J lost 5, with 23 bases in between. CDR3 nucleotides: TGTGCCAGCAGCGTACCCTTTGCGGAATCCCATCTAGATACGCAGTATTTT. It encodes CASSVPFAESHLDTQYF. Looking up the rest from reference TRBV7-9 and TRBJ2-3 gives the full variable domain: DTGVSQNPRHKITKRGQNVTFRCDPISEHNRLYWYRQTLGQGPEFLTYFQNEAQLEKSRLLSDRFSAERPKGSFSTLEIQRTEQGDSAMYLCASSVPFAESHLDTQYFGPGTRLTVL.

The V gene is TRBV2, the J gene TRBJ1-4, with TRBD1 as a possible D gene (6 bases). This CDR3 comprises 17 residues. Trimming removed 3 bases at V and 6 bases at J, with 20 bases between. Looked up from germline, CDR1 is SNHLY and CDR2 is FYNNEI. The CDR3 region is CASSDWGLGAQDEKLFF. The CDR3 nucleotides read TGTGCCAGCAGTGATTGGGGATTGGGGGCGCAGGATGAAAAACTGTTTTTT.

The rearrangement links TRBV4-3 to TRBJ2-3; D not certain. Trimming took off 4 bases at V and 0 bases at J, with 11 bases between the two ends. Germline V lookup: CDR1 LGHNA, CDR2 YSLEER. There are 15 residues in the CDR3. CDR3 nucleotides: TGCGCCAGCAGCCCGCGGCGGATTAGCACAGATACGCAGTATTTT. This translates into CASSPRRISTDTQYF.

This clonotype appeared a few times. The chain employs TRBV5-1 and TRBJ2-2; no clear D gene. From germline, CDR1 is SGHRS and CDR2 YFSETQ. The CDR3 contains 15 residues. Trimming pared 0 bases from V and 2 bases from J, leaving 8 bases between. The CDR3 DNA follows: TGCGCCAGCAGCTTGGCGCCACCTAACACCGGGGAGCTGTTTTTT. It translates to CASSLAPPNTGELFF.

The J gene is TRBJ1-2, the V gene TRBV6-5; 7 nucleotides match TRBD1. The CDR3 covers 13 residues. Germline V gene sequence: CDR1 MNHEY, CDR2 SVGAGI. The ends lost 4 bases at V and 4 bases at J; junction bases unmatched: 3. CDR3 sequence: CASSSTGTYGYTF. As DNA, the CDR3 is TGTGCCAGCAGTTCGACAGGGACCTATGGCTACACCTTC.

The chain recombines TRBV5-1 with TRBJ2-5; tentatively, D is TRBD1 (5 bases). V was shortened by 0 bases and J by 0 bases, with 12 bases between the two germline ends. This CDR3 has 16 amino acids. In germline, CDR1 is SGHRS, CDR2 YFSETQ. CDR3 in DNA: TGCGCCAGCAGCTTGGATGACAGAGCCTACCAAGAGACCCAGTACTTC. It codes for CASSLDDRAYQETQYF.

This chain connects TRBV6-2 or TRBV6-3 to TRBJ2-2, with D possibly called TRBD1 or TRBD2 (6 bases each). Trimming cost V 6 bases and J 5 bases, with 13 bases left between them. CDR1 and CDR2 (germline): MNHEY, SVGEGT. This CDR3 is built from 14 residues. CDR3 coding DNA: TGTGCCAGCAGGGGGGGCTTGAGGACCGGGGAGCTGTTTTTT. This sequence encodes CASRGGLRTGELFF.

In this sample, this clonotype turned up a few times. The chain links TRBV5-1 to TRBJ2-2; D is undetermined. The CDR3 contains 23 residues. The germline gives CDR1 SGHRS, CDR2 YFSETQ. The V and J ends lost 0 bases and 0 bases respectively, with 30 bases between them. The CDR3 here is CASSLAVEKDSWVPHANTGELFF. CDR3 bases: TGCGCCAGCAGCTTGGCCGTAGAAAAAGACTCCTGGGTCCCGCATGCGAACACCGGGGAGCTGTTTTTT.